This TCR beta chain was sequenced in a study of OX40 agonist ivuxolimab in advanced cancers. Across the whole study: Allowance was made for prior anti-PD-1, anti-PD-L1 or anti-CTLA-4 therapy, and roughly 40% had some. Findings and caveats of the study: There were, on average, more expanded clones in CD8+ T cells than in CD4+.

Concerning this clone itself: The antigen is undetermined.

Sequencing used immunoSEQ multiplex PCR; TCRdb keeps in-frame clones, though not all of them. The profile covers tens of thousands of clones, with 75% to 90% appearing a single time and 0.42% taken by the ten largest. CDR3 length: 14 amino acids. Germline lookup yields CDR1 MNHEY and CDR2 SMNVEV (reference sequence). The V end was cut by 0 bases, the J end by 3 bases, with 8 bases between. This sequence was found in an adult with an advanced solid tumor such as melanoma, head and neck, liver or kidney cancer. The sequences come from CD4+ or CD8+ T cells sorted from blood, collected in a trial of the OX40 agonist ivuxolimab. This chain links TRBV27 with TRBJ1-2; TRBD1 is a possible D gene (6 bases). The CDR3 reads CASSLSGGDYGYTF. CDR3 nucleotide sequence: TGTGCCAGCAGTTTATCAGGGGGGGACTATGGCTACACCTTC.